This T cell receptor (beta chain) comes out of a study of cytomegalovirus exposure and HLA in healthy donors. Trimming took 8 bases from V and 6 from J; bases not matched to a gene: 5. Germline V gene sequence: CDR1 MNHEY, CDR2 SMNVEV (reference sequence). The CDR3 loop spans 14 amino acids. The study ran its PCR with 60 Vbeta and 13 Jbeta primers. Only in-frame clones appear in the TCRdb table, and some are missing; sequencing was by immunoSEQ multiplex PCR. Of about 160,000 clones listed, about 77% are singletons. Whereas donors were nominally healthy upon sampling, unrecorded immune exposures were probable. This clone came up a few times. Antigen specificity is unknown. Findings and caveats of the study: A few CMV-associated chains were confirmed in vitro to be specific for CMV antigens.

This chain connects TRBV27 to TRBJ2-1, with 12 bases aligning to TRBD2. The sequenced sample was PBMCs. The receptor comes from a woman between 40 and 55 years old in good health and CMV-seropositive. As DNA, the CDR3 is TGTGCCAGCCGCGGACTAGCGGGAAGCAATGAGCAGTTCTTC. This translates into CASRGLAGSNEQFF.